Following are 21 T cell receptor beta chains from one sample sequenced in a study of identical twins. TCRdb reanalysed the 5' RACE reads using MiXCR and keeps one entry per CDR3 protein. The table lists nearly 900,000 distinct CDR3 sequences, approximately 13% of them singletons. These sequences were also reported in another study, on yellow fever vaccine responses in identical twins.

Sequencing used PBMCs. These receptor sequences come from a young woman in good health.

The chain links TRBV6-5 to TRBJ2-1; 8 nucleotides align to TRBD2. This CDR3 contains 16 residues. Germline CDR1 is MNHEY and CDR2 is SVGAGI. V shed 2 bases and J 6 bases; nucleotides not matched to a gene: 9. The CDR3 DNA is TGTGCCAGCAGTTACACTCCGGGACTAGGGTTCAATGAGCAGTTCTTC. It is translated as CASSYTPGLGFNEQFF.

The table lists this clonotype with a few counts. The chain joins TRBV10-2 to TRBJ2-3; 11 nucleotides line up with TRBD2. The trim removed 5 bases at V and 6 bases at J, leaving 7 bases unmatched. The CDR3 is 15 amino acids. From germline, CDR1 is WSHSY and CDR2 SAAADI. The CDR3 here is CASSTSSGRFDTQYF. CDR3 sequence (DNA): TGCGCCAGCAGTACATCTAGCGGGAGGTTTGATACGCAGTATTTT.

This clonotype was recorded a few times. V is TRBV3-1 and J is TRBJ2-1; D gene uncertain. Germline V gene lookup returns CDR1 LGHDT and CDR2 YNNKEL (reference sequence). This CDR3 has 16 amino acids. Trimming left V 1 base short and J 0 bases short, with 10 bases between. The CDR3 DNA is TGTGCCAGCAGCCAAGGTGGTAGTCCCTCCTACAATGAGCAGTTCTTC. It encodes CASSQGGSPSYNEQFF.

This clonotype was observed a handful of times. The chain joins TRBV5-1 to TRBJ2-5; unclear D gene. V was trimmed by 0 bases and J by 3 bases, leaving 6 bases between them. The germline gives CDR1 SGHRS, CDR2 YFSETQ. This CDR3 has 13 residues. CDR3 protein: CASSLASKETQYF. The CDR3 DNA sequence: TGCGCCAGCAGCTTGGCATCTAAAGAGACCCAGTACTTC.

This chain uses TRBV15 with TRBJ1-1; D is ambiguous. The germline gives CDR1 LNHNV, CDR2 YYDKDF (reference sequence). There are 12 residues in the CDR3. V was pared by 6 bases and J by 3 bases, with 8 bases between. DNA for the CDR3: TGTGCCACCAGAACCCTAGACACTGAAGCTTTCTTT. This codes for CATRTLDTEAFF.

The chain links TRBV20-1 to TRBJ1-2; no reliable D call. Looked up from germline, CDR1 is DFQATT and CDR2 is SNEGSKA (reference sequence). The V end lost 0 bases, the J end lost 6 bases, and 8 bases lay between the germline ends. The CDR3 loop spans 12 amino acids. The CDR3 nucleotides read TGCAGTGCTAGAGATTTGGGTAATGGCTACACCTTC. It is translated as CSARDLGNGYTF.

This clonotype has at least ten counts. The CDR3 bases are TGTGCCAGCAGCTTAACCGGACTAGCGGGAGGGAATGAGCAGTTCTTC. Amino acid sequence: CASSLTGLAGGNEQFF. V and J are TRBV7-3 and TRBJ2-1; 15 bases line up with TRBD2. CDR3 size: 16 residues. V lost 0 bases and J lost 7; bases outside the gene matches: 1. Looked up from germline, CDR1 is SGHTA and CDR2 is FQGTGA. The variable domain in full, with the rest retrieved from reference TRBV7-3 and TRBJ2-1, is GAGVSQTPSNKVTEKGKYVELRCDPISGHTALYWYRQSLGQGPEFLIYFQGTGAADDSGLPNDRFFAVRPEGSVSTLKIQRTERGDSAVYLCASSLTGLAGGNEQFFGPGTRLTVL.

This clonotype was picked up a small number of times. Here the CDR3 reads CSAADSGANVLTF. CDR3 coding DNA: TGCAGTGCCGCAGACTCTGGGGCCAACGTCCTGACTTTC. The V gene is TRBV20-1, the J gene TRBJ2-6; the D is unclear. V was clipped by 6 bases and J by 0 bases, with 6 bases between them. The V gene's germline CDR1 is DFQATT and CDR2 SNEGSKA (reference sequence). The CDR3 loop spans 13 amino acids.

This sequence joins TRBV3-1 and TRBJ1-4; TRBD1 might be the D (5 bases). Germline V gene lookup returns CDR1 LGHDT and CDR2 YNNKEL (reference sequence). The V gene lost 6 bases and the J gene lost 0 bases, with 11 bases spanning the gap. This CDR3 comprises 15 residues. CDR3 residues: CASRRTNATNEKLFF. The CDR3 bases are TGTGCCAGCAGAAGGACAAATGCAACTAATGAAAAACTGTTTTTT.

This clonotype was found a few times. The rearrangement uses TRBV20-1 and TRBJ2-7; TRBD2 matches at 12 bases. CDR1 is DFQATT, CDR2 SNEGSKA, per germline (reference sequence). Losses at the gene ends were 4 bases for V and 1 base for J; bases not matched to a gene: 11. CDR3 length equals 17 residues. For the CDR3, the DNA is TGCAGTGCTATTTCCTTTAAGACTAGCGGGAGTTCCTACGAGCAGTACTTC. It translates to CSAISFKTSGSSYEQYF.

This clonotype was seen a few times. This chain joins TRBV7-3 and TRBJ2-1; a possible D gene is TRBD2 (5 bases). V was clipped by 0 bases and J by 8 bases, with 11 bases between them. Per germline, CDR1 SGHTA and CDR2 FQGTGA. The CDR3 extends over 14 amino acids. The CDR3 sequence is CASSLTSPADEQFF. CDR3 coding DNA: TGTGCCAGCAGCTTAACTAGCCCAGCGGATGAGCAGTTCTTC.

This chain uses TRBV5-1 with TRBJ2-7; TRBD2 might be the D (5 bases). Germline CDR1 reads SGHRS; CDR2 reads YFSETQ. The CDR3 has 14 amino acids. V was cut by 3 bases and J by 0 bases, with 10 bases left in between. CDR3 sequence (DNA): TGCGCCAGCAGCTCGACGGGGAGCTCCTACGAGCAGTACGTC. This sequence encodes CASSSTGSSYEQYV.

This clonotype has only a few counts. The rearrangement uses TRBV13 and TRBJ1-1, with D possibly being TRBD1 (5 bases). The length of the CDR3 is 12 residues. The germline V gene encodes CDR1 PRHDT and CDR2 FYEKMQ (reference sequence). The germline V and J ends were trimmed by 5 bases and 6 bases, with 10 bases remaining between them. The CDR3 bases are TGTGCCAGCAGCAGGGGACGGCCTGAAGCTTTCTTT. Translated: CASSRGRPEAFF. Combining the CDR3 with reference TRBV13 and TRBJ1-1 gives the whole variable domain AAGVIQSPRHLIKEKRETATLKCYPIPRHDTVYWYQQGPGQDPQFLISFYEKMQSDKGSIPDRFSAQQFSDYHSELNMSSLELGDSALYFCASSRGRPEAFFGQGTRLTVV.

This clonotype was seen more than once but under ten times. CDR3 sequence: CATSDSGTGPEKLFF. CDR3 DNA sequence: TGTGCCACCAGTGATTCCGGGACAGGGCCTGAAAAACTGTTTTTT. The rearrangement joins TRBV24-1 to TRBJ1-4; 9 nucleotides match TRBD1. This CDR3 has 15 residues. The germline CDR1 and CDR2 sequences are KGHDR and SFDVKD. V trimming: 2 bases; J trimming: 7 bases; junction bases outside the gene matches: 4.

J is TRBJ2-1 and V is TRBV6-5; 8 nucleotides match TRBD2. CDR3 length: 16 amino acids. V trimming: 7 bases; J trimming: 7 bases; junction bases outside the gene matches: 15. CDR1 is MNHEY and CDR2 is SVGAGI in the germline V gene. CDR3 sequence: CASNFVSGSYLNEQFF. CDR3 bases: TGTGCCAGCAATTTTGTCAGCGGGAGTTATTTGAATGAGCAGTTCTTC.

V gene TRBV24-1 combines with J gene TRBJ2-7; TRBD2 matches 7 bases. CDR1 and CDR2 (germline): KGHDR, SFDVKD. The CDR3 length is 14 residues. Trimming at V came to 4 bases and at J to 11 bases, leaving 13 bases not matched to a gene. CDR3 protein: CATSDPPLAPGEYV. The CDR3 bases are TGTGCCACCAGTGACCCCCCACTAGCGCCGGGAGAGTACGTC.

The J gene is TRBJ2-5, the V gene TRBV11-2, with D possibly matching TRBD2 (5 bases). The length of the CDR3 is 15 residues. CDR1 SGHAT and CDR2 FQNNGV come from the germline V gene. Trimming left V 7 bases short and J 5 bases short, with 20 bases between. The CDR3 nucleotides read TGTGCCAGCACCCCCTCCGGGGATTGGTTTGAGACCCAGTACTTC. It yields the protein CASTPSGDWFETQYF.

This clonotype occurred a few times. The gene calls are TRBV25-1 and TRBJ2-5, with D hard to call. V lost 0 bases and J lost 4, with 3 bases in between. CDR1 is MGHDK, CDR2 SYGVNS, per germline. The CDR3 spans 12 residues. The CDR3 DNA sequence: TGTGCCAGCAGTGAATATAGAGAGACCCAGTACTTC. Translated, it gives CASSEYRETQYF.

This clonotype was detected a few times. The chain is built from TRBV20-1 and TRBJ2-1; D may be TRBD1 (5 bases). With 4 bases removed from V and 4 bases from J, the gap between germline ends came to 17 bases. The germline V gene encodes CDR1 DFQATT and CDR2 SNEGSKA (reference sequence). This CDR3 region has 15 residues. CDR3 sequence (DNA): TGCAGTGCTACCCCTTTAGGGGAATCATACAATGAGCAGTTCTTC. This encodes CSATPLGESYNEQFF.

This clonotype came up a few times. This chain uses TRBV25-1 with TRBJ2-7, with D uncertain. Looked up from germline, CDR1 is MGHDK and CDR2 is SYGVNS. This CDR3 has 15 amino acids. V was clipped by 2 bases and J by 1 base, with 12 bases between them. The CDR3 DNA reads as TGTGCCAGCAGTGAAGGAGACCGTAGGTCCTACGAGCAGTACTTC. Translating it yields CASSEGDRRSYEQYF.

This clonotype was observed at least ten times. The chain links TRBV5-1 to TRBJ2-5; D not certain. The CDR3 consists of 13 residues. CDR1 SGHRS and CDR2 YFSETQ come from the germline V gene. V was clipped by 5 bases and J by 2 bases, with 10 bases between them. The CDR3 reads CASRLRQQETQYF. The DNA for the CDR3 is TGCGCCAGCAGATTGCGGCAGCAAGAGACCCAGTACTTC.